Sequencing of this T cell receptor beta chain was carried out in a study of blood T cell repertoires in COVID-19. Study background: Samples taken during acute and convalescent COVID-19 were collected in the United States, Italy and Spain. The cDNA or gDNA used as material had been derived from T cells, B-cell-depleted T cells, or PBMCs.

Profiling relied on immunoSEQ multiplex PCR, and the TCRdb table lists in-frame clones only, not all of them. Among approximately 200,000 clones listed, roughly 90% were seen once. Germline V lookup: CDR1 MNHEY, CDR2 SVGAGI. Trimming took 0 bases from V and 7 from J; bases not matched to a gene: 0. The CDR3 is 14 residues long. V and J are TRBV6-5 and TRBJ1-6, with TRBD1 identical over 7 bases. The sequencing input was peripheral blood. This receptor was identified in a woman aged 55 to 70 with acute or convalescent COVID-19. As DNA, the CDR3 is TGTGCCAGCAGTTACTCGACAGGGAATTCACCCCTCCACTTT. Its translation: CASSYSTGNSPLHF.